Presented here are 5 T cell receptor beta chains from one specimen sequenced in a study of blood T cell repertoires in COVID-19 (TCRdb year 2020). Libraries came from the immunoSEQ multiplex PCR assay. TCRdb retrieved this table from immuneACCESS and kept in-frame rearrangements only. Not all clones are present; in checked studies, unresolved V genes account for under half, and no reason is known for the remainder. The sample data list 300,000 to 450,000 clones, and around 90% of these were observed just once. 2.5% to 3.5% of the sample belongs to the ten largest clones. Specimen: peripheral blood. The receptors were sampled from a woman aged 30 to 39 with COVID-19, enrolled during active disease.

This clone was seen once. CDR3 nucleotides: TGTGCCAGCACCTACCAACCGGGGAACACCGGGGAGCTGTTTTTT. This translates into CASTYQPGNTGELFF. The rearrangement links TRBV7-2 to TRBJ2-2; D uncertain. Germline CDR1 is SGHTA and CDR2 is FQGNSA. This CDR3 has 15 amino acids. V was cut by 7 bases and J by 1 base, with 13 bases left in between.

The V and J genes are TRBV4-1 and TRBJ1-2, with D unresolved. V shed 0 bases and J shed 1 base, with 12 bases lying between them. CDR3 size: 16 residues. The germline gives CDR1 MGHRA, CDR2 YSYEKL. This CDR3 reads CASSQEPWGGNYGYTF. The CDR3 DNA sequence: TGCGCCAGCAGCCAAGAACCGTGGGGAGGTAACTATGGCTACACCTTC.

The gene calls are TRBV19 and TRBJ1-2; possibly TRBD1 for D (5 bases). The CDR3 is made up of 14 amino acids. The V gene lost 1 base and the J gene lost 1 base, with 7 bases spanning the gap. Germline-derived CDR1 and CDR2 are LNHDA and SQIVND (reference sequence). The CDR3 sequence: CASSIVGGNYGYTF. CDR3 bases: TGTGCCAGTAGTATAGTGGGGGGTAACTATGGCTACACCTTC.

The CDR3 protein is CASSLLTGYGYTF. CDR3 nucleotide sequence: TGTGCCAGCAGCCTTTTGACAGGCTATGGCTACACCTTC. The chain joins TRBV7-9 to TRBJ1-2, with a possible D match to TRBD1 (6 bases). Trimming took off 5 bases at V and 4 bases at J, with 11 bases between the two ends. CDR1 SEHNR and CDR2 FQNEAQ come from the germline V gene (reference sequence). CDR3 length: 13 amino acids.

The chain employs TRBV7-6 and TRBJ1-1, with D possibly matching TRBD1 (6 bases). Germline values: CDR1 SGHVS, CDR2 FNYEAQ. This CDR3 region has 15 residues. The V gene lost 0 bases and the J gene lost 0 bases, with 8 bases spanning the gap. The CDR3 reads CASSLARTVNTEAFF. In DNA form, the CDR3 reads TGTGCCAGCAGCTTAGCCCGGACAGTGAACACTGAAGCTTTCTTT.